This T cell receptor (beta chain) was observed in a study of early T cells in non-severe SARS-CoV-2 infection. Study information: Sequenced bulk RNA came from whole blood that was unsorted, and chains were unpaired.

Study-level results: Using VDJdb, the matching emphasized anti-spike CD8 responses while missing private and CD4 specificities.

MiXCR, applied by TCRdb to the 5' RACE reads, yields one record per CDR3 protein. The profile covers 60,000 to 75,000 distinct CDR3 sequences, with roughly an eighth appearing a single time and 4.5% to 7% taken by the ten largest. This clonotype has only a few counts. The antigen is not known. V lost 3 bases, J lost 2 bases, and 2 bases stayed unmatched. The CDR3 has 15 amino acids. Per the germline V gene, CDR1 is SGHTA and CDR2 is FQGNSA. This specimen was whole blood, taken at baseline. This chain joins TRBV7-2 and TRBJ2-1, with TRBD2 identical over 9 bases. This receptor was obtained from an adult who was a healthcare worker with PCR-confirmed SARS-CoV-2 infection or an uninfected control (not recorded which). For the CDR3, the DNA is TGTGCCAGCAGCTTGACTAGCGGTACCTACAATGAGCAGTTCTTC. It codes for CASSLTSGTYNEQFF.